A selection of T cell receptor beta chains follows, all from one sample in a study of molecular identifiers for immune sequencing clone quantification. TCRdb called the PCR reads again in MiXCR, with one record for every CDR3 protein. The sample has some 580,000 distinct CDR3 sequences; about 25% are singletons. The source material was naive CD8+ T cells from blood, with Jurkat cell RNA spiked in. The receptors come from a human donor in good health. Some libraries in this study had Jurkat cell RNA spiked in. The CDR3 runs from the conserved cysteine through the conserved F or W. The D gene is left open where the match is weak. Only part of the rows carry a size: once, few, many, or a class if the clone is expanded.

D gene: TRBD1
CDR3 length: 15
J gene: TRBJ1-4
clone size: -
V gene: TRBV27
CDR3 DNA: TGTGCCAGCGGTTTTTGGGACAGCAGGAATGAAAAACTGTTTTTT
CDR3 protein: CASGFWDSRNEKLFF

D gene: -
CDR3 length: 14
J gene: TRBJ1-2
clone size: many
V gene: TRBV5-1
CDR3 DNA: TGCGCCAGCAGCTTGGCTGGGGCCCACTATGGCTACACCTTC
CDR3 protein: CASSLAGAHYGYTF

D gene: -
CDR3 length: 14
J gene: TRBJ1-1
clone size: -
V gene: TRBV29-1
CDR3 DNA: TGCAGCGTTGAAGATACGAGGGTAGGCACTGAGGCCTTCTTT
CDR3 protein: CSVEDTRVGTEAFF

D gene: -
CDR3 length: 12
J gene: TRBJ1-1
clone size: few
V gene: TRBV19
CDR3 DNA: TGTGCCAGTAGTATCGGGAGTACTGAAGCTTTCTTT
CDR3 protein: CASSIGSTEAFF

D gene: TRBD1
CDR3 length: 16
J gene: TRBJ1-6
clone size: many
V gene: TRBV7-6
CDR3 DNA: TGTGCCAGCAGCTTGTCTGACAGGGATCCTAATTCACCCCTCCACTTT
CDR3 protein: CASSLSDRDPNSPLHF

D gene: -
CDR3 length: 14
J gene: TRBJ2-1
clone size: few
V gene: TRBV20-1
CDR3 DNA: TGCAGTGCTAGCGGGGGCGAATCCTACAATGAGCAGTTCTTC
CDR3 protein: CSASGGESYNEQFF

D gene: -
CDR3 length: 18
J gene: TRBJ2-3
clone size: few
V gene: TRBV6-5
CDR3 DNA: TGTGCCAGCAGTTACTCTCCCCAGGCTAGCGCTAGCACAGATACGCAGTATTTT
CDR3 protein: CASSYSPQASASTDTQYF

D gene: -
CDR3 length: 15
J gene: TRBJ2-7
clone size: many
V gene: TRBV7-9
CDR3 DNA: TGTGCCAGCAGCCCGGTAGAGGGACCCTCCTACGAGCAGTACTTC
CDR3 protein: CASSPVEGPSYEQYF

D gene: -
CDR3 length: 15
J gene: TRBJ2-6
clone size: many
V gene: TRBV11-2
CDR3 DNA: TGTGCCAGCAGCCCAGGGTACTCTGGGGCCAACGTCCTGACTTTC
CDR3 protein: CASSPGYSGANVLTF

D gene: TRBD1
CDR3 length: 15
J gene: TRBJ2-7
clone size: few
V gene: TRBV9
CDR3 DNA: TGTGCCAGCAGCATAGGACAGGCGAACTCCTACGAGCAGTACTTC
CDR3 protein: CASSIGQANSYEQYF

D gene: -
CDR3 length: 14
J gene: TRBJ2-7
clone size: -
V gene: TRBV9
CDR3 DNA: -
CDR3 protein: CASSVGYGSYERYF

D gene: -
CDR3 length: 14
J gene: TRBJ2-3
clone size: many
V gene: TRBV14
CDR3 DNA: TGTGCCAGCAGCCCAAGCCTAAGTGCAGATACGCAGTATTTT
CDR3 protein: CASSPSLSADTQYF

D gene: -
CDR3 length: 8
J gene: TRBJ1-2
clone size: many
V gene: TRBV29-1
CDR3 DNA: TGCAGCGTCCCTGGCTACACCTTC
CDR3 protein: CSVPGYTF

D gene: TRBD1
CDR3 length: 15
J gene: TRBJ1-5
clone size: many
V gene: TRBV4-3
CDR3 DNA: TGCGCCAGCAGCCTGGACAGGGGGGATAATCAGCCCCAGCATTTT
CDR3 protein: CASSLDRGDNQPQHF

D gene: -
CDR3 length: 14
J gene: TRBJ2-2
clone size: -
V gene: TRBV7-9
CDR3 DNA: TGTGCCAGCAGCTTATTCGAAAACACCGGGGAGCTGTTTTTT
CDR3 protein: CASSLFENTGELFF

D gene: TRBD1
CDR3 length: 17
J gene: TRBJ2-2
clone size: many
V gene: TRBV9
CDR3 DNA: TGTGCCAGCAGCGTAGTTCGGGACAGACCGAACACCGGGGAGCTGTTTTTT
CDR3 protein: CASSVVRDRPNTGELFF

D gene: TRBD2
CDR3 length: 17
J gene: TRBJ2-3
clone size: -
V gene: TRBV20-1
CDR3 DNA: TGCAGTGCTACAGATCTAGCGGGAGTGAGCATCGCAGATACGCAGTATTTT
CDR3 protein: CSATDLAGVSIADTQYF

D gene: TRBD2
CDR3 length: 16
J gene: TRBJ2-3
clone size: few
V gene: TRBV13
CDR3 DNA: TGTGCCAGCAGCCGACTAGCGGCCTCTAGCACAGATACGCAGTATTTT
CDR3 protein: CASSRLAASSTDTQYF

D gene: TRBD2
CDR3 length: 15
J gene: TRBJ2-7
clone size: many
V gene: TRBV11-1
CDR3 DNA: TGTGCCAGCAGCATGGGACTAGCGGGAACCTACGAGCAGTACTTC
CDR3 protein: CASSMGLAGTYEQYF

D gene: -
CDR3 length: 13
J gene: TRBJ1-1
clone size: many
V gene: TRBV7-9
CDR3 DNA: TGTGCCAGCAGCCGTACACTGAACACTGAAGCTTTCTTT
CDR3 protein: CASSRTLNTEAFF

D gene: -
CDR3 length: 13
J gene: TRBJ2-7
clone size: -
V gene: TRBV30
CDR3 DNA: TGTGCCTGGAGTGTAATGGGGTGGAACGAGCAGTACTTC
CDR3 protein: CAWSVMGWNEQYF

D gene: TRBD2
CDR3 length: 14
J gene: TRBJ2-7
clone size: few
V gene: TRBV27
CDR3 DNA: TGTGCCAGCAGGAGCGGACTAGCGGGAGACGAGCAGTACTTC
CDR3 protein: CASRSGLAGDEQYF

D gene: -
CDR3 length: 14
J gene: TRBJ2-1
clone size: few
V gene: TRBV3-1
CDR3 DNA: TGTGCCAGCAGCCAGCCGACAGGCCATGTTGAGCAGTTCTTC
CDR3 protein: CASSQPTGHVEQFF

D gene: TRBD1
CDR3 length: 18
J gene: TRBJ2-1
clone size: -
V gene: TRBV4-1
CDR3 DNA: TGCGCCAGCAGCCAAGAAAGAATCTCAGGGGGCGCGGACGATGAGCAGTTCTTC
CDR3 protein: CASSQERISGGADDEQFF

D gene: -
CDR3 length: 13
J gene: TRBJ2-1
clone size: many
V gene: TRBV7-2
CDR3 DNA: TGTGCCAGCAGCTCTGGCCTAGCCAATGAGCAGTTCTTC
CDR3 protein: CASSSGLANEQFF

D gene: -
CDR3 length: 16
J gene: TRBJ1-1
clone size: many
V gene: TRBV12-3/TRBV12-4
CDR3 DNA: TGTGCCAGCAGTTTTAATGGGGGGGCGGTGTTTACTGAAGCTTTCTTT
CDR3 protein: CASSFNGGAVFTEAFF

D gene: TRBD2
CDR3 length: 15
J gene: TRBJ2-3
clone size: few
V gene: TRBV20-1
CDR3 DNA: TGCAGTGCTAGCGGGCGGGGGAGATCCACAGATACGCAGTATTTT
CDR3 protein: CSASGRGRSTDTQYF

D gene: -
CDR3 length: 14
J gene: TRBJ1-1
clone size: many
V gene: TRBV7-9
CDR3 DNA: TGTGCCAGCAGCTTAGTAGACAGGAACACTGAAGCTTTCTTT
CDR3 protein: CASSLVDRNTEAFF

D gene: TRBD1
CDR3 length: 12
J gene: TRBJ2-7
clone size: few
V gene: TRBV19
CDR3 DNA: TGTGCCACCCTGGACAGGGCAAGGGGGCAGTACTTC
CDR3 protein: CATLDRARGQYF

D gene: -
CDR3 length: 18
J gene: TRBJ1-1
clone size: many
V gene: TRBV6-6
CDR3 DNA: TGTGCCAGCAACGAATACCCAGATCTTCGGGACGAGAACACTGAAGCTTTCTTT
CDR3 protein: CASNEYPDLRDENTEAFF

D gene: TRBD2
CDR3 length: 15
J gene: TRBJ2-3
clone size: many
V gene: TRBV14
CDR3 DNA: TGTGCCAGCAGTAATCTAGCGGGAGAAACAGATACGCAGTATTTT
CDR3 protein: CASSNLAGETDTQYF

D gene: -
CDR3 length: 14
J gene: TRBJ2-3
clone size: many
V gene: TRBV2
CDR3 DNA: TGTGCCAGCAGTGATGTGCCAGCCACAGATACGCAGTATTTT
CDR3 protein: CASSDVPATDTQYF

D gene: -
CDR3 length: 12
J gene: TRBJ2-3
clone size: many
V gene: TRBV27
CDR3 DNA: TGTGCCAGCAGTTTAGGGAAAGATACGCAGTATTTT
CDR3 protein: CASSLGKDTQYF

D gene: -
CDR3 length: 15
J gene: TRBJ2-3
clone size: many
V gene: TRBV7-9
CDR3 DNA: TGTGCCAGCAGCTTACCTTTGGGGGGGCCAGATACGCAGTATTTT
CDR3 protein: CASSLPLGGPDTQYF

D gene: -
CDR3 length: 13
J gene: TRBJ1-2
clone size: -
V gene: TRBV6-2/TRBV6-3
CDR3 DNA: TGTGCCAGCAGTTACGATGGGGGCTATGGCTACACCTTC
CDR3 protein: CASSYDGGYGYTF

D gene: -
CDR3 length: 15
J gene: TRBJ2-5
clone size: many
V gene: TRBV7-9
CDR3 DNA: TGTGCCAGCAGCTTATTAATGGGGTACCAAGAGACCCAGTACTTC
CDR3 protein: CASSLLMGYQETQYF

D gene: -
CDR3 length: 16
J gene: TRBJ2-3
clone size: many
V gene: TRBV4-3
CDR3 DNA: TGCGCCAGCAGCCAAACACAGGACTGGCGCACAGATACGCAGTATTTT
CDR3 protein: CASSQTQDWRTDTQYF

D gene: -
CDR3 length: 14
J gene: TRBJ2-5
clone size: -
V gene: TRBV7-9
CDR3 DNA: TGTGCCAGCAGCTTCCCGGGTTTCACGGAGACCCAGTACTTC
CDR3 protein: CASSFPGFTETQYF

D gene: TRBD1
CDR3 length: 16
J gene: TRBJ2-3
clone size: many
V gene: TRBV6-5
CDR3 DNA: TGTGCCAGCAGTATCCACGGACAGGGTATTACAGATACGCAGTATTTT
CDR3 protein: CASSIHGQGITDTQYF

D gene: -
CDR3 length: 13
J gene: TRBJ2-3
clone size: many
V gene: TRBV29-1
CDR3 DNA: TGCAGCGTTGATGGCTTGGGCACAGATACGCAGTATTTT
CDR3 protein: CSVDGLGTDTQYF

D gene: -
CDR3 length: 14
J gene: TRBJ2-3
clone size: few
V gene: TRBV24-1
CDR3 DNA: TGTGCCACCAGTACAGGGAGTTACACAGATACGCAGTATTTT
CDR3 protein: CATSTGSYTDTQYF

D gene: -
CDR3 length: 18
J gene: TRBJ1-1
clone size: -
V gene: TRBV7-8
CDR3 DNA: TGTGCCAGCAGCTTAAGAGATATCGGTCTGACGGTGAACACTGAAGCTTTCTTT
CDR3 protein: CASSLRDIGLTVNTEAFF

D gene: TRBD1
CDR3 length: 17
J gene: TRBJ2-5
clone size: many
V gene: TRBV7-9
CDR3 DNA: TGTGCCAGCAGCCTAAAAAGCGGGACAGGGTTTCCGGAGACCCAGTACTTC
CDR3 protein: CASSLKSGTGFPETQYF

D gene: -
CDR3 length: 12
J gene: TRBJ2-7
clone size: many
V gene: TRBV10-3
CDR3 DNA: TGTGCCATCAGTGAGTCGGAGGCCGAGCAGTACTTC
CDR3 protein: CAISESEAEQYF

D gene: -
CDR3 length: 13
J gene: TRBJ2-5
clone size: -
V gene: TRBV2
CDR3 DNA: TGTGCCAGCATTCAAAATCTGCAAGAGACCCAGTACTTC
CDR3 protein: CASIQNLQETQYF

D gene: -
CDR3 length: 16
J gene: TRBJ1-4
clone size: few
V gene: TRBV27
CDR3 DNA: TGTGCCAGCAGTTTACAGGCCCCGGGCATAAATGAAAAACTGTTTTTT
CDR3 protein: CASSLQAPGINEKLFF

D gene: -
CDR3 length: 15
J gene: TRBJ2-7
clone size: many
V gene: TRBV7-9
CDR3 DNA: TGTGCCAGCAGCTTAGCGCAGGGCGCCAGCTACGAGCAGTACTTC
CDR3 protein: CASSLAQGASYEQYF

D gene: -
CDR3 length: 15
J gene: TRBJ1-4
clone size: few
V gene: TRBV12-3/TRBV12-4
CDR3 DNA: TGTGCCAGCAGTTTTTGGTCCAGGGACGATGAAAAACTGTTTTTT
CDR3 protein: CASSFWSRDDEKLFF

D gene: -
CDR3 length: 12
J gene: TRBJ1-1
clone size: many
V gene: TRBV12-3/TRBV12-4
CDR3 DNA: TGTGCCAGCAGTTTGGACCTAGCGGAAGCTTTCTTT
CDR3 protein: CASSLDLAEAFF

D gene: -
CDR3 length: 13
J gene: TRBJ2-3
clone size: -
V gene: TRBV30
CDR3 DNA: TGTGCCTGGAGTGAACAGGGAGAAGGTACGCAGTATTTT
CDR3 protein: CAWSEQGEGTQYF

D gene: -
CDR3 length: 14
J gene: TRBJ2-7
clone size: few
V gene: TRBV6-2/TRBV6-3
CDR3 DNA: TGTGCCAGCAGTTACTCGGCACAGGGCTACGAGCAGTACTTC
CDR3 protein: CASSYSAQGYEQYF

D gene: TRBD1
CDR3 length: 15
J gene: TRBJ2-1
clone size: few
V gene: TRBV24-1
CDR3 DNA: TGTGCCACCAGTGATCGGACAGGGGGCTTACATGAGCAGTTCTTC
CDR3 protein: CATSDRTGGLHEQFF

D gene: -
CDR3 length: 14
J gene: TRBJ1-4
clone size: many
V gene: TRBV12-3/TRBV12-4
CDR3 DNA: TGTGCCAGCAGCCCAGGGACCTTTACAGCGGAACTGTTTTTT
CDR3 protein: CASSPGTFTAELFF

D gene: -
CDR3 length: 15
J gene: TRBJ1-4
clone size: few
V gene: TRBV12-3/TRBV12-4
CDR3 DNA: TGTGCCAGCAGTTTAGGGGGGGCGTTTAGCGAAAAACTGTTTTTT
CDR3 protein: CASSLGGAFSEKLFF

D gene: TRBD1
CDR3 length: 13
J gene: TRBJ2-1
clone size: few
V gene: TRBV20-1
CDR3 DNA: TGCAGTGCTAGACTACCCGGGACAGCTGAGCAGTTCTTC
CDR3 protein: CSARLPGTAEQFF

D gene: TRBD1
CDR3 length: 17
J gene: TRBJ2-4
clone size: many
V gene: TRBV25-1
CDR3 DNA: TGTGCCAGCAGTGTTCTACCCAGGGGCCAGGACAGGGCGATTCAGTACTTC
CDR3 protein: CASSVLPRGQDRAIQYF

D gene: -
CDR3 length: 13
J gene: TRBJ2-7
clone size: -
V gene: TRBV20-1
CDR3 DNA: TGCAGTGCTAGAGGGGACGGTACCTACGAGCAGTACTTC
CDR3 protein: CSARGDGTYEQYF

D gene: TRBD2
CDR3 length: 16
J gene: TRBJ2-7
clone size: many
V gene: TRBV4-3
CDR3 DNA: TGCGCCAGCAGCCGCTCGGGACTAGCGGGCGCCTACGAGCAGTACTTC
CDR3 protein: CASSRSGLAGAYEQYF